Sequencing of this T cell receptor (beta chain) was carried out in a study of Ad26.COV2.S vaccination and SARS-CoV-2 variants. The study, taken as a whole, reports: Vaccine recipients surpassed placebo recipients in spike-specific TCR breadth. Substantial post-vaccination breadth of spike-specific CD8+ and CD4+ T cell responses was reported. Overall T cell responses may have been underestimated by the analyses of TCR breadth and depth.

This clone was counted once. The antigen is undetermined. Produced via immunoSEQ multiplex PCR; TCRdb's table is partial and in-frame only. The profile covers around 100,000 clones, with over 70% appearing a single time and roughly 17% taken by the ten largest. The receptor's source is a human donor who had recovered from COVID-19. The source material was peripheral blood, sampled after recovery from COVID-19.

The CDR3: CAWSRTGHGNEQFF. CDR3 in DNA: TGTGCCTGGAGCCGGACAGGACACGGCAATGAGCAGTTCTTC. The chain carries TRBV30 and TRBJ2-1, with 7 bases that match TRBD1. The junction had 8 bases not matched to a gene; V was cut back by 3 bases and J by 6 bases. This CDR3 contains 14 residues. Germline V lookup: CDR1 GTSNPN, CDR2 SVGIG (reference sequence).